The next 13 T cell receptor beta chains were all read from a single sample in a study of memory CD4+ T cells and cytomegalovirus serostatus. The sort gate was single viable CD3+CD4+CD8-CD45RO+ cells for memory CD4+ T cells. The method was immunoSEQ multiplex PCR; TCRdb's version includes in-frame clones alone and lacks a portion of them. The profile shows approximately 60,000 clones, over 65% of them singletons. Input material: memory CD4+ T cells from blood. These receptors originate from an adult in good health and CMV-seropositive.

The rearrangement joins TRBV18 to TRBJ2-6; no clear D. The CDR3 consists of 18 residues. Trimming stripped 6 bases from V and 0 bases from J, with 18 bases between. The germline gives CDR1 KGHSH, CDR2 LQKENI. As DNA, the CDR3 is TGTGCCAGCTCGCGCCTCAGCTCAGGCTCCTCTGGGGCCAACGTCCTGACTTTC. It codes for CASSRLSSGSSGANVLTF. Using reference TRBV18 and TRBJ2-6 for the parts outside the CDR3, the full variable domain is NAGVMQNPRHLVRRRGQEARLRCSPMKGHSHVYWYRQLPEEGLKFMVYLQKENIIDESGMPKERFSAEFPKEGPSILRIQQVVRGDSAAYFCASSRLSSGSSGANVLTFGAGSRLTVL.

This chain joins TRBV6-5 and TRBJ2-1; D is undetermined. Germline V gives CDR1 MNHEY, CDR2 SVGAGI. V was cut by 7 bases and J by 0 bases, with 13 bases left in between. This CDR3 contains 15 residues. The CDR3 is CASTPSGRSYNEQFF. As DNA, the CDR3 is TGTGCCAGCACCCCGTCTGGCCGCTCCTACAATGAGCAGTTCTTC.

The rearrangement links TRBV19 to TRBJ1-2; 10 positions agree with TRBD1. There are 14 residues in the CDR3. Unmatched junction bases numbered 9, after V lost 6 bases and J lost 8 bases. Germline CDR1 LNHDA, CDR2 SQIVND (reference sequence). CDR3 amino acids: CASRDRGLAVGYTF. The CDR3 DNA reads TGTGCCAGTAGAGACAGGGGGCTCGCAGTCGGCTACACCTTC. Full variable domain (missing parts from reference TRBV19 and TRBJ1-2): DGGITQSPKYLFRKEGQNVTLSCEQNLNHDAMYWYRQDPGQGLRLIYYSQIVNDFQKGDIAEGYSVSREKKESFPLTVTSAQKNPTAFYLCASRDRGLAVGYTFGSGTRLTVV.

V is TRBV18 and J is TRBJ2-1, with a tentative D call TRBD2 (5 bases). This CDR3 contains 15 residues. The V end was cut by 1 base, the J end by 5 bases, with 12 bases between. Germline V lookup: CDR1 KGHSH, CDR2 LQKENI. The CDR3 loop is CASSPLALRNNEQFF. The CDR3 coding sequence is TGTGCCAGCTCACCACTAGCGCTTCGTAACAATGAGCAGTTCTTC.

V and J are TRBV6-5 and TRBJ1-4, with D possibly being TRBD1 (5 bases). Per the germline V gene, CDR1 is MNHEY and CDR2 is SVGAGI. The CDR3 covers 15 residues. V lost 2 bases and J 4 bases, leaving 11 bases between the germline ends. CDR3 sequence: CASSYRGMRNEKLFF. In DNA form, the CDR3 reads TGTGCCAGCAGTTACCGGGGGATGCGTAATGAAAAACTGTTTTTT.

CDR3 bases: TGTGCCAGCAGCATAGGACGCCCAGGGGCGGATACGCAGTATTTT. Amino acid sequence: CASSIGRPGADTQYF. The chain links TRBV11-3 to TRBJ2-3, with D possibly being TRBD1 (6 bases). V was cut by 5 bases and J by 6 bases, with 18 bases left in between. The CDR3 runs to 15 residues. Per the germline V gene, CDR1 is SGHNT and CDR2 is YENEEA.

CDR3 coding DNA: TGTGCCAGTAGCCCCGGACTAGCGGGAGACACCGGGGAGCTGTTTTTT. This translates into CASSPGLAGDTGELFF. The chain combines TRBV19 with TRBJ2-2; TRBD2 matches at 13 bases. The V segment lost 6 bases and the J segment 3 bases; nucleotides outside the gene matches: 4. The germline V gene has CDR1 LNHDA and CDR2 SQIVND (reference sequence). CDR3 length: 16 amino acids.

V and J are TRBV11-2 and TRBJ2-7; weak D call: TRBD1 (6 bases). The CDR3 sequence is 15 residues long. The germline gives CDR1 SGHAT, CDR2 FQNNGV. V was clipped by 4 bases and J by 5 bases, with 18 bases between them. This CDR3 reads CASSSRAGVTNEQYF. The CDR3, as DNA: TGTGCCAGCAGCTCCCGAGCAGGGGTTACTAACGAGCAGTACTTC. Supplemented by reference TRBV11-2 and TRBJ2-7, the full variable domain reads EAGVAQSPRYKIIEKRQSVAFWCNPISGHATLYWYQQILGQGPKLLIQFQNNGVVDDSQLPKDRFSAERLKGVDSTLKIQPAKLEDSAVYLCASSSRAGVTNEQYFGPGTRLTVT.

The chain uses TRBV18 and TRBJ1-1; D is ambiguous. V lost 3 bases and J 7 bases, leaving 15 bases between the germline ends. Germline loops: CDR1 KGHSH, CDR2 LQKENI. CDR3 length: 14 amino acids. Here the CDR3 DNA reads TGTGCCAGCTCACCCGGTAGGGAGAAACTTGAAGCTTTCTTT. This encodes CASSPGREKLEAFF. The complete variable domain, with remaining parts taken from reference TRBV18 and TRBJ1-1, reads NAGVMQNPRHLVRRRGQEARLRCSPMKGHSHVYWYRQLPEEGLKFMVYLQKENIIDESGMPKERFSAEFPKEGPSILRIQQVVRGDSAAYFCASSPGREKLEAFFGQGTRLTVV.

The V call is TRBV5-4, the J call TRBJ2-3; D uncertain. V lost 4 bases, J lost 2 bases, and 11 bases lay in between. The CDR3 has 14 amino acids. Germline CDR1 reads SGHNT; CDR2 reads YYREEE (reference sequence). The CDR3 protein is CASSVTSNTDTQYF. DNA of the CDR3: TGTGCCAGCAGCGTAACCAGCAACACAGATACGCAGTATTTT.

This rearrangement joins TRBV21-1 to TRBJ1-2; the table names TRBD1, a call not compared with the DNA. TRBV21-1 is classified as a pseudogene. This CDR3 is 15 amino acids long. This CDR3 reads CASSPRDRGGYGYTF. The CDR3, as DNA: TGTGCCAGCAGCCCCCGGGACAGGGGCGGCTATGGCTACACCTTC.

V usage is TRBV7-2 and J usage is TRBJ2-2; D remains unclear. There are 15 residues in the CDR3. V was shortened by 5 bases and J by 1 base, with 11 bases between the two germline ends. The germline gives CDR1 SGHTA, CDR2 FQGNSA. In DNA, the CDR3 is TGTGCCAGCAGCGCTCTTATGTTGAACACCGGGGAGCTGTTTTTT. Translation gives CASSALMLNTGELFF.

This clone has more than one count but fewer than ten. This chain uses TRBV27 with TRBJ1-2; D gene uncertain. The CDR3 runs to 13 residues. V gave up 5 bases and J gave up 3 bases, with 10 bases separating them. In germline, CDR1 is MNHEY, CDR2 SMNVEV (reference sequence). For the CDR3, the DNA is TGTGCCAGCAGTCTACTCAGATACTATGGCTACACCTTC. Protein product: CASSLLRYYGYTF.